The 22 T cell receptor beta chains given below trace back to one sample, sequenced in a study of cytomegalovirus exposure and HLA in healthy donors. Assay used: immunoSEQ multiplex PCR; TCRdb lists only in-frame clones, some missing. The sample shows approximately 65,000 clones, 94% of them seen only once. The sample taken for sequencing was PBMCs. These receptors were obtained from a woman aged 18-35 years in good health and CMV-seronegative.

The chain combines TRBV27 with TRBJ2-3; 10 bases line up with TRBD2. Looked up from germline, CDR1 is MNHEY and CDR2 is SMNVEV (reference sequence). The CDR3 consists of 16 residues. Losses at the gene ends were 6 bases for V and 0 bases for J; bases not matched to a gene: 6. CDR3 bases: TGTGCCAGCAGCCTTCTAGCGGGGGAGAGCACAGATACGCAGTATTTT. Translation gives CASSLLAGESTDTQYF.

V is TRBV4-1 and J is TRBJ2-5; TRBD1 might be the D (5 bases). Trimming stripped 0 bases from V and 2 bases from J, with 13 bases between. The CDR3 is made up of 16 amino acids. The germline gives CDR1 MGHRA, CDR2 YSYEKL. CDR3 region: CASSQDRTPYQETQYF. DNA for the CDR3: TGCGCCAGCAGCCAAGATAGGACACCGTATCAAGAGACCCAGTACTTC.

The J gene is TRBJ2-1, the V gene TRBV10-3; 10 bases are a match to TRBD1. This CDR3 has 13 residues. Germline CDR1 is ENHRY and CDR2 is SYGVKD. The junction had 5 bases not matched to a gene; V was cut back by 8 bases and J by 7 bases. The CDR3 sequence is CAIGDRGRNEQFF. DNA for the CDR3: TGTGCCATCGGCGACAGGGGGCGGAATGAGCAGTTCTTC.

V and J are TRBV6-1 and TRBJ2-2, with 9 bases aligning to TRBD1. The length of the CDR3 is 15 residues. The germline V gene has CDR1 MNHNS and CDR2 SASEGT. Trimming at V came to 6 bases and at J to 5 bases, leaving 7 bases not matched to a gene. In nucleotides, the CDR3 is TGTGCCAGCAGAAGGGACAGGGCAAGTACCGGGGAGCTGTTTTTT. Residues: CASRRDRASTGELFF.

The chain uses TRBV6-1 and TRBJ2-1; D may be TRBD2 (5 bases). The CDR3 totals 13 residues. Trimming removed 0 bases from V and 8 bases from J, with 8 bases in between. Germline CDR1 MNHNS, CDR2 SASEGT. DNA for the CDR3: TGTGCCAGCAGTGAAGCTGTGGACTATGAGCAGTTCTTC. Its translation: CASSEAVDYEQFF.

The chain carries TRBV15 and TRBJ1-2, with 7 bases identical to TRBD1. Losses at the gene ends were 1 base for V and 2 bases for J; bases not matched to a gene: 4. The CDR3 is 15 residues long. From germline, CDR1 is LNHNV and CDR2 YYDKDF (reference sequence). CDR3 in amino acids: CATSRGSTGNYGYTF. The CDR3 DNA reads TGTGCCACCAGCAGAGGTTCGACAGGGAACTATGGCTACACCTTC. Looking up the rest from reference TRBV15 and TRBJ1-2 gives the full variable domain: DAMVIQNPRYQVTQFGKPVTLSCSQTLNHNVMYWYQQKSSQAPKLLFHYYDKDFNNEADTPDNFQSRRPNTSFCFLDIRSPGLGDTAMYLCATSRGSTGNYGYTFGSGTRLTVV.

J is TRBJ2-7 and V is TRBV7-8; 7 positions agree with TRBD1. V shed 1 base, J shed 4 bases, and the junction held 10 bases outside the gene matches. The CDR3 spans 16 residues. Germline-derived CDR1 and CDR2 are SGHVS and FQNEAQ. The CDR3 DNA sequence: TGTGCCAGCAGCTTAGAGTCACGACAGGGAGCTTACGAGCAGTACTTC. Residues: CASSLESRQGAYEQYF.

The rearrangement uses TRBV14 and TRBJ2-5; tentatively, D is TRBD2 (6 bases). The CDR3 consists of 13 residues. Germline CDR1 and CDR2: SGHDN and FVKESK. V lost 4 bases and J lost 5, with 11 bases in between. CDR3: CASSPGAGETQYF. CDR3 in DNA: TGTGCCAGCAGCCCCGGAGCGGGTGAGACCCAGTACTTC.

The J gene is TRBJ2-3, the V gene TRBV9; D uncertain. This CDR3 spans 12 amino acids. The germline gives CDR1 SGDLS, CDR2 YYNGEE. The V end lost 3 bases, the J end lost 5 bases, and 7 bases lay between the germline ends. The CDR3 DNA follows: TGTGCCAGCAGCGAAAGCCTAGATACGCAGTATTTT. Translated: CASSESLDTQYF. Full variable domain (rest looked up from reference TRBV9 and TRBJ2-3): DSGVTQTPKHLITATGQRVTLRCSPRSGDLSVYWYQQSLDQGLQFLIQYYNGEERAKGNILERFSAQQFPDLHSELNLSSLELGDSALYFCASSESLDTQYFGPGTRLTVL.

The chain uses TRBV5-1 and TRBJ2-3; maybe TRBD1 (5 bases). V shed 4 bases and J shed 0 bases, with 12 bases lying between them. This CDR3 has 15 residues. CDR1 and CDR2 (germline): SGHRS, YFSETQ. Here the CDR3 DNA reads TGCGCCAGCAGCGCCATTGACAGAAGCACAGATACGCAGTATTTT. This translates into CASSAIDRSTDTQYF.

The V and J genes are TRBV4-1 and TRBJ2-7, with 15 bases aligning to TRBD2. The CDR3 extends over 16 amino acids. V lost 4 bases to trimming and J lost 4 bases; unmatched junction nucleotides: 5. Per the germline V gene, CDR1 is MGHRA and CDR2 is YSYEKL. DNA for the CDR3: TGCGCCAGCAGCCTCCTCGGGACTAGCGGGAGGTACGAGCAGTACTTC. Its translation is CASSLLGTSGRYEQYF.

The chain links TRBV23-1 to TRBJ1-5; D possibly corresponds to TRBD1 (5 bases). TRBV23-1 is recorded as an ORF, its role being uncertain. This CDR3 is 16 amino acids long. V was clipped by 9 bases and J by 6 bases, with 24 bases between them. This CDR3 is CASVGTALGKSQPQHF. The CDR3 coding sequence is TGCGCCAGTGTCGGGACTGCCCTAGGGAAAAGTCAGCCCCAGCATTTT.

V is TRBV6-5 and J is TRBJ2-6; unclear D gene. V lost 0 bases and J lost 1, with 4 bases in between. Germline loops: CDR1 MNHEY, CDR2 SVGAGI. This CDR3 is built from 15 residues. CDR3 DNA sequence: TGTGCCAGCAGTTACTCGGAGTCTGGGGCCAACGTCCTGACTTTC. Its translation is CASSYSESGANVLTF.

This chain connects TRBV9 to TRBJ2-5, with unresolved D. The germline V gene has CDR1 SGDLS and CDR2 YYNGEE. Trimming removed 0 bases from V and 1 base from J, with 7 bases in between. The CDR3 consists of 14 residues. The CDR3 nucleotides read TGTGCCAGCAGCGTAGATACCAGCCAAGAGACCCAGTACTTC. Residues: CASSVDTSQETQYF.

This chain connects TRBV7-8 to TRBJ2-1, with TRBD2 matching over 11 bases. This CDR3 contains 16 residues. V trimming: 0 bases; J trimming: 5 bases; junction bases outside the gene matches: 3. Looked up from germline, CDR1 is SGHVS and CDR2 is FQNEAQ. The DNA for the CDR3 is TGTGCCAGCAGCTTAGCAGGGACTAGCGGACACAATGAGCAGTTCTTC. This translates into CASSLAGTSGHNEQFF.

The V call is TRBV20-1, the J call TRBJ2-7, with D maybe TRBD2 (6 bases). The ends were cut back, 7 bases at V and 7 bases at J, with 14 bases in the middle. The CDR3 is 11 amino acids. CDR1 is DFQATT, CDR2 SNEGSKA, per germline (reference sequence). CDR3 sequence: CSVPTAGEQYF. CDR3 DNA sequence: TGCAGTGTCCCGACGGCGGGAGAGCAGTACTTC.

The V and J genes are TRBV27 and TRBJ2-5; 9 positions match TRBD1. The CDR3 has 14 amino acids. CDR1 MNHEY and CDR2 SMNVEV come from the germline V gene (reference sequence). Unmatched junction bases numbered 2, after V lost 5 bases and J lost 1 base. The CDR3 loop is CASSPGQGQETQYF. The CDR3 coding sequence is TGTGCCAGCAGTCCGGGACAGGGCCAAGAGACCCAGTACTTC.

The V call is TRBV4-2, the J call TRBJ2-2; possibly TRBD2 for D (6 bases). The germline V and J ends were trimmed by 6 bases and 2 bases, with 13 bases remaining between them. The germline V gene has CDR1 LGHNA and CDR2 YNFKEQ. This CDR3 region has 15 residues. DNA for the CDR3: TGTGCCAGCAGGCGCGGAGGGGAAAACACCGGGGAGCTGTTTTTT. Translating it yields CASRRGGENTGELFF.

The rearrangement joins TRBV11-1 to TRBJ2-2, with 11 positions matching TRBD2. This CDR3 has 17 residues. With V trimmed by 5 bases and J by 7 bases, 12 bases remained unmatched. Germline V gene sequence: CDR1 SGHAT, CDR2 FQDESV (reference sequence). The CDR3 loop is CASSLGLAGSSYGELFF. The CDR3 DNA sequence: TGTGCCAGCAGCCTCGGACTAGCGGGTTCTAGTTACGGGGAGCTGTTTTTT.

This sequence joins TRBV5-6 and TRBJ2-5; 12 bases fit TRBD2. The CDR3 is made up of 14 amino acids. Germline CDR1 reads SGHDT; CDR2 reads YYEEEE. The trim removed 2 bases at V and 5 bases at J, leaving 1 base unmatched. The CDR3: CASSFGTSGETQYF. CDR3 in DNA: TGTGCCAGCAGCTTTGGGACTAGCGGGGAGACCCAGTACTTC.

This chain uses TRBV11-2 with TRBJ1-3; D is perhaps TRBD1 (6 bases). The CDR3 sequence is 16 residues long. Trimming removed 0 bases from V and 4 bases from J, with 13 bases in between. Germline CDR1 reads SGHAT; CDR2 reads FQNNGV. CDR3 nucleotides: TGTGCCAGCAGCTTAGAATCCCGGCAGGGGGGAAACACCATATATTTT. Translating it yields CASSLESRQGGNTIYF.

V is TRBV6-6 and J is TRBJ1-2; D unclear. Germline V gives CDR1 MNHNY, CDR2 SVGAGI (reference sequence). The CDR3 length is 13 residues. The V gene lost 0 bases and the J gene lost 8 bases, with 10 bases spanning the gap. CDR3 coding DNA: TGTGCCAGCAGTTACTCGGCGACTGGGGGCTACACCTTC. It specifies CASSYSATGGYTF.